A single TCR beta chain is shown here with its context. These data originate in a study of blood T cell repertoires in COVID-19. Study in general: Sites in the United States, Italy and Spain provided acute and convalescent COVID-19 samples. The cDNA or gDNA used as material had been derived from T cells, B-cell-depleted T cells, or PBMCs.

Germline V gene sequence: CDR1 SNHLY, CDR2 FYNNEI. This CDR3 is built from 12 residues. Trimming cost V 8 bases and J 7 bases; bases outside gene matches: 3. Original analysis: The authors estimated nucleated cell counts from reference gene primer amplification. Sequencing was performed with immunoSEQ multiplex PCR; in TCRdb, only in-frame clones are kept and a portion is missing. That table is the source of V, J and clone size, and D and trimming were worked out from the DNA. The table has tens of thousands of clones, just over 85% seen once. The sample taken for sequencing was peripheral blood. The rearrangement joins TRBV2 to TRBJ1-4, with 8 bases matching TRBD1. The source of this sequence is an elderly woman with acute or convalescent COVID-19. CDR3 in amino acids: CASRTGPEKLFF. CDR3 sequence (DNA): TGTGCCAGCCGGACAGGGCCTGAAAAACTGTTTTTT.